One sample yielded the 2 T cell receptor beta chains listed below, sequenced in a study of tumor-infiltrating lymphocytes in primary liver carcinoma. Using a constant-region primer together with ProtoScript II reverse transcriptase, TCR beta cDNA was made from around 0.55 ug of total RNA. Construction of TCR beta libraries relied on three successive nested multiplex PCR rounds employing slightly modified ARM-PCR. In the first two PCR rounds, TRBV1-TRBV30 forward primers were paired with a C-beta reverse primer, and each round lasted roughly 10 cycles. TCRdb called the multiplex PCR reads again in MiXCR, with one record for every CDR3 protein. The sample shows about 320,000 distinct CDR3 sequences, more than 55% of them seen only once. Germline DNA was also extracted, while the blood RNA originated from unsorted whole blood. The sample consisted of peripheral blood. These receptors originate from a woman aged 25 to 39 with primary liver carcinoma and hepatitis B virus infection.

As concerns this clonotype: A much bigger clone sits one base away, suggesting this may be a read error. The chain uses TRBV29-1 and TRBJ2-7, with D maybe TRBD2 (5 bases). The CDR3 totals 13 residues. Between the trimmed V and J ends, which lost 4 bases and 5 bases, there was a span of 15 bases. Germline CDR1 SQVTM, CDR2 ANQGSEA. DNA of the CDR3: TGCAGCGTTGGACGGGAATCGAGAAACGAGCAGTACTTC. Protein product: CSVGRESRNEQYF.

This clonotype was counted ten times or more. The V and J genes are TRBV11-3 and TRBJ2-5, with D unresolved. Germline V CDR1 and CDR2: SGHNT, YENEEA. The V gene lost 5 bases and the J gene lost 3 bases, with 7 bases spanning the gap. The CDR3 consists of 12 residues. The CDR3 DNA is TGTGCCAGCAGCCGATCCGAAGAGACCCAGTACTTC. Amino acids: CASSRSEETQYF.